A single sample gave rise to the 27 T cell receptor beta chains below, sequenced in a study of CD8+CD57+ T cells in acquired aplastic anemia (dated by TCRdb to 2016 to 2019). Reads for this sample came from an Illumina HiSeq 2000. TCR beta VDJ combination and CDR3 sequence profiling used genomic DNA as the template. TCRdb redid the processing of the public reads, applying fastp at Q25 and MiXCR, and retained in-frame beta chains. CDR3 protein sequences are deduplicated, and each keeps its most common genes and DNA. This sample has some 220,000 distinct CDR3 sequences in its table, and approximately 35% of those were observed once. About 1.1% of the sample is held by the ten biggest clonotypes. Material for sequencing was sorted CD4+, CD8+, or CD8+CD57+ T cells (not recorded which) from PBMCs. The receptor source for this set is a human donor in good health, serving as a control.

This clonotype was recorded a few times. This chain links TRBV19 with TRBJ2-6; D is perhaps TRBD1 or TRBD2 (5 bases each). The CDR3 loop spans 19 amino acids. Germline CDR1 is LNHDA and CDR2 is SQIVND (reference sequence). V was shortened by 2 bases and J by 0 bases, with 17 bases between the two germline ends. The CDR3 DNA reads TGTGCCAGTAGTATATCGCCGGGACGGATGAGCTCTGGGGCCAACGTCCTGACTTTC. Amino acid sequence: CASSISPGRMSSGANVLTF.

With respect to this clonotype: This clone may be a read error of a much larger clone one base away. The chain has TRBV24-1 and TRBJ1-4, with D possibly TRBD1 on 6 matching bases. The CDR3 contains 15 residues. The V and J ends lost 7 bases and 0 bases respectively, with 11 bases between them. Germline V gene data show CDR1 as KGHDR and CDR2 as SFDVKD. CDR3 nucleotides: TGTGCCACCAGAAGGGACACCGCAACTAATGAAAAACTGTTTTTT. This encodes CATRRDTATNEKLFF.

This clonotype has ten or more counts. The V and J genes are TRBV20-1 and TRBJ2-7; 10 bases map to TRBD1. This CDR3 contains 14 residues. V was pared by 5 bases and J by 3 bases, with 7 bases of the junction left unmatched. The V gene's germline CDR1 is DFQATT and CDR2 SNEGSKA (reference sequence). The CDR3 DNA follows: TGCAGTGCTTTAGACAGGGGGCGCAGCTACGAGCAGTACTTC. It yields the protein CSALDRGRSYEQYF.

V and J are TRBV12-3 or TRBV12-4 and TRBJ2-5; 16 bases are shared with TRBD2. The CDR3 totals 19 residues. V was clipped by 3 bases and J by 5 bases; unmatched bases: 12. CDR3 in amino acids: CASSFRGLAGGPRLETQYF. In DNA, the CDR3 is TGTGCCAGCAGTTTTAGGGGACTAGCGGGAGGGCCACGATTGGAGACCCAGTACTTC.

This rearrangement joins TRBV7-3 to TRBJ2-7; 7 nucleotides align to TRBD2. The CDR3 is made up of 14 amino acids. Looked up from germline, CDR1 is SGHTA and CDR2 is FQGTGA. The junction had 7 bases not matched to a gene; V was cut back by 5 bases and J by 3 bases. CDR3 DNA sequence: TGTGCCAGCAGCGAAGGGACGGGGGGCTACGAGCAGTACTTC. Amino acids: CASSEGTGGYEQYF.

This sequence joins TRBV9 and TRBJ2-7, with TRBD2 matching over 9 bases. Germline V lookup: CDR1 SGDLS, CDR2 YYNGEE. The ends lost 2 bases at V and 5 bases at J; junction bases unmatched: 5. The CDR3 has 14 residues. Here the CDR3 DNA reads TGTGCCAGCAGCGTGGTTAGCGGGAGCCACGAGCAGTACTTC. It encodes CASSVVSGSHEQYF.

J is TRBJ1-3 and V is TRBV29-1; no clear D gene. Germline V lookup: CDR1 SQVTM, CDR2 ANQGSEA. This CDR3 is built from 11 residues. V was pared by 7 bases and J by 3 bases, with 7 bases between. The CDR3 spells CSGYIGNTIYF. The CDR3 DNA follows: TGCAGCGGGTACATTGGAAACACCATATATTTT.

This clonotype was found a few times. This chain connects TRBV5-1 to TRBJ1-5; no firm D call. This CDR3 is built from 14 residues. CDR1 and CDR2 (germline): SGHRS, YFSETQ. The V and J ends lost 4 bases and 2 bases respectively, with 10 bases between them. In DNA form, the CDR3 reads TGCGCCAGCAGCCGAGTTGGGGGCAATCAGCCCCAGCATTTT. It codes for CASSRVGGNQPQHF.

In its sample, this clonotype was seen many times. This chain uses TRBV9 with TRBJ1-1; D gene uncertain. Per germline, CDR1 SGDLS and CDR2 YYNGEE. Deletions cut 4 bases from V and 3 bases from J, with 13 bases between. This CDR3 is built from 14 residues. The CDR3 spells CASSPQVGDTEAFF. CDR3 DNA sequence: TGTGCCAGCAGCCCGCAGGTTGGGGACACTGAAGCTTTCTTT.

On this clonotype: A read error may be the cause here, since a much bigger clone is one base away. Since the CDR3 does not end with the conserved phenylalanine or tryptophan, this likely comes from a read error. This sequence joins TRBV11-1 and TRBJ1-2; D is possibly TRBD1 (5 bases). This CDR3 comprises 16 residues. Trimming left V 1 base short and J 2 bases short, with 14 bases between. Germline assignment: CDR1 SGHAT and CDR2 FQDESV (reference sequence). DNA for the CDR3: TGTGCCAGCAGCTTAGGAGGGTGGGACGGGAACTATGGCTACACCCTC. This gives the protein CASSLGGWDGNYGYTL.

For this clonotype: An end of the junction differs from the germline gene, which may be a read error. The CDR3 loop is CSARAAEPHNEQSF. CDR3 DNA sequence: TGCAGTGCAAGAGCGGCGGAACCCCACAATGAGCAGTCCTTC. The chain uses TRBV20-1 and TRBJ2-1, with D possibly TRBD2 on 5 matching bases. The CDR3 spans 14 residues. In germline, CDR1 is DFQATT, CDR2 SNEGSKA (reference sequence).

This clonotype was recorded a few times. The rearrangement uses TRBV5-6 and TRBJ2-1; 8 bases fit TRBD2. V was clipped by 3 bases and J by 9 bases; unmatched bases: 11. Germline CDR1 is SGHDT and CDR2 is YYEEEE. CDR3 size: 15 residues. The CDR3 spells CASSSAREGQAEQFF. The CDR3 DNA reads TGTGCCAGCAGCTCCGCCCGGGAGGGGCAGGCTGAGCAGTTCTTC.

A remark on this clonotype: A single base separates this from a much larger clone, so it may be a read error. The rearrangement joins TRBV2 to TRBJ1-3; no clear D gene. Germline V lookup: CDR1 SNHLY, CDR2 FYNNEI. The CDR3 length is 14 residues. The CDR3 protein is CASTARSSGSTIYF. The CDR3 nucleotides read TGTGCCAGCACCGCCCGGTCCTCTGGAAGCACCATATATTTT.

This clonotype was observed many times. In DNA, the CDR3 is TGTGCCAGTAGTAAGGGACAGGAGCGGGGGACCCAGTACTTC. It is translated as CASSKGQERGTQYF. The J gene is TRBJ2-5, the V gene TRBV19; TRBD1 is a possible D gene (8 bases). Per germline, CDR1 LNHDA and CDR2 SQIVND (reference sequence). The CDR3 extends over 14 amino acids. V was trimmed by 4 bases and J by 7 bases, leaving 16 bases between them.

This clonotype was found many times. This chain uses TRBV19 with TRBJ2-4; 10 nucleotides line up with TRBD2. Trimming removed 8 bases from V and 9 bases from J; junction bases left unmatched: 13. There are 15 residues in the CDR3. CDR1 is LNHDA, CDR2 SQIVND, per germline (reference sequence). The CDR3 here is CASGRLAGPFGIQYF. CDR3 DNA sequence: TGTGCCAGTGGAAGACTAGCGGGCCCCTTTGGCATTCAGTACTTC.

The chain joins TRBV2 to TRBJ1-1; D possibly corresponds to TRBD1 (6 bases). Trimming stripped 10 bases from V and 0 bases from J, with 12 bases between. From germline, CDR1 is SNHLY and CDR2 FYNNEI. The CDR3 has 13 amino acids. CDR3 in amino acids: CAIRTVMNTEAFF. The DNA of the CDR3 is TGTGCCATCAGGACAGTTATGAACACTGAAGCTTTCTTT.

The rearrangement uses TRBV11-3 and TRBJ2-4; 7 bases map to TRBD1. V lost 5 bases to trimming and J lost 5 bases; unmatched junction nucleotides: 6. From germline, CDR1 is SGHNT and CDR2 YENEEA. The CDR3 totals 14 residues. Here the CDR3 DNA reads TGTGCCAGCAGCCACGGGACAGACCAAAACATTCAGTACTTC. Residues: CASSHGTDQNIQYF.

The chain uses TRBV20-1 and TRBJ2-5, with 8 bases matching TRBD2. Germline values: CDR1 DFQATT, CDR2 SNEGSKA (reference sequence). The CDR3 has 15 residues. V lost 3 bases, J lost 0 bases, and 6 bases stayed unmatched. CDR3 region: CSASTLAGYQETQYF. The CDR3 bases are TGCAGTGCTAGTACTCTAGCGGGTTACCAAGAGACCCAGTACTTC.

The rearrangement uses TRBV19 and TRBJ1-5; the D gene is possibly TRBD1 (6 bases). CDR1 and CDR2 from the germline V gene are LNHDA and SQIVND (reference sequence). Trimming stripped 5 bases from V and 3 bases from J, with 8 bases between. This CDR3 has 13 amino acids. CDR3 sequence: CASSGQYNQPQHF. DNA for the CDR3: TGTGCCAGTAGTGGACAGTACAATCAGCCCCAGCATTTT.

Remarks on this clonotype: A much larger clone differs from this one at a single base, so this may be a read error. This chain links TRBV19 with TRBJ2-1; the D is unclear. The CDR3 length is 16 residues. The V end lost 0 bases, the J end lost 2 bases, and 11 bases lay between the germline ends. Germline CDR1 and CDR2: LNHDA and SQIVND (reference sequence). The CDR3 DNA is TGTGCCAGTAGTATAGATAAGGATCTCGCCTACAATGAGCAGTTCTTC. Its protein is CASSIDKDLAYNEQFF. Combining the CDR3 with reference TRBV19 and TRBJ2-1 gives the whole variable domain DGGITQSPKYLFRKEGQNVTLSCEQNLNHDAMYWYRQDPGQGLRLIYYSQIVNDFQKGDIAEGYSVSREKKESFPLTVTSAQKNPTAFYLCASSIDKDLAYNEQFFGPGTRLTVL.

This clonotype was observed many times. The chain combines TRBV12-3 or TRBV12-4 with TRBJ2-7; D uncertain. The CDR3 totals 16 residues. V was cut by 7 bases and J by 4 bases, with 23 bases left in between. CDR3 loop: CASTTRFSWNLYEQYF. The DNA for the CDR3 is TGTGCCAGCACCACACGGTTCAGCTGGAACCTGTACGAGCAGTACTTC.

For this clonotype: This could be a read error, since a much larger clone is one nucleotide away. V is TRBV20-1 and J is TRBJ2-5; TRBD1 matches at 10 bases. Germline values: CDR1 DFQATT, CDR2 SNEGSKA (reference sequence). With V trimmed by 4 bases and J by 7 bases, 12 bases remained unmatched. The CDR3 is 15 amino acids. CDR3 DNA: TGCAGTGCTAACCGGGACAGGGGCCTGGACGGGACCCAGTACTTC. Its translation is CSANRDRGLDGTQYF.

The V gene is TRBV27, the J gene TRBJ1-6, with D possibly matching TRBD1 (5 bases). V was clipped by 0 bases and J by 0 bases, with 15 bases between them. The CDR3 totals 19 residues. Per germline, CDR1 MNHEY and CDR2 SMNVEV (reference sequence). CDR3 protein: CASSLSGTGLSSYNSPLHF. CDR3 coding DNA: TGTGCCAGCAGTTTATCCGGGACGGGATTAAGCTCCTATAATTCACCCCTCCACTTT.

The sample holds many counts of this clonotype. The chain combines TRBV2 with TRBJ1-1; TRBD1 might be the D (5 bases). The CDR3 contains 14 residues. With 4 bases removed from V and 4 bases from J, the gap between germline ends came to 13 bases. CDR1 SNHLY and CDR2 FYNNEI come from the germline V gene. The CDR3, as DNA: TGTGCCAGCAGTGGTCCGGGGCTAATCACTGAAGCTTTCTTT. Protein: CASSGPGLITEAFF.

Of note for this clonotype: A much larger clone differs by one base, so this may be a read error. The CDR3 does not close with the conserved phenylalanine or tryptophan, likely indicating a read error. The chain has TRBV5-6 and TRBJ1-2; D remains ambiguous. V shed 4 bases and J shed 0 bases, with 10 bases lying between them. Germline V gene lookup returns CDR1 SGHDT and CDR2 YYEEEE. The CDR3 loop spans 14 amino acids. The CDR3 loop is CASSRGRTNYGYTV. CDR3 bases: TGTGCCAGCAGCAGAGGACGGACTAACTATGGCTACACCGTC.

This clonotype was picked up many times. J is TRBJ2-4 and V is TRBV20-1; TRBD1 matches 9 bases. The CDR3 has 13 amino acids. V shed 6 bases and J 7 bases; nucleotides not matched to a gene: 7. The germline gives CDR1 DFQATT, CDR2 SNEGSKA (reference sequence). The CDR3 DNA is TGCAGTGCCAGTACAGGGGGCTGGAACATTCAGTACTTC. The encoded protein is CSASTGGWNIQYF.

The chain uses TRBV19 and TRBJ1-2; D may be TRBD1 (5 bases). The CDR3 loop spans 15 amino acids. Germline CDR1 is LNHDA and CDR2 is SQIVND (reference sequence). V lost 5 bases and J 4 bases, leaving 17 bases between the germline ends. Here the CDR3 DNA reads TGTGCCAGTAGTTATGGAGGGGTTGAGACCTATGGCTACACCTTC. It yields the protein CASSYGGVETYGYTF.